This note documents a single T cell receptor beta chain sequence. Its specificity is not known. The entry originates in a study of cytomegalovirus exposure and HLA in healthy donors. Primers included in the PCR were 60 Vbeta and 13 Jbeta primers. Only in-frame clones appear in the TCRdb table, and some are missing; sequencing was by immunoSEQ multiplex PCR. The sample consists of 80,000 or so clones, around 78% of them appearing once. Overall study findings and caveats: A few CMV-associated chains were confirmed in vitro to be specific for CMV antigens.

Trimming shortened V by 6 bases and J by 1 base, and 9 bases separated the two germline ends. The CDR3 contains 14 residues. Germline V gene sequence: CDR1 SNHLY, CDR2 FYNNEI. The chain carries TRBV2 and TRBJ2-2, with TRBD1 as a possible D gene (6 bases). The sample was PBMCs. This TCR was sampled from a man in his forties in good health and CMV-seronegative. The chain's CDR3 is CASRGQMNTGELFF. The CDR3 region has the DNA TGTGCCAGCAGAGGACAGATGAACACCGGGGAGCTGTTTTTT.